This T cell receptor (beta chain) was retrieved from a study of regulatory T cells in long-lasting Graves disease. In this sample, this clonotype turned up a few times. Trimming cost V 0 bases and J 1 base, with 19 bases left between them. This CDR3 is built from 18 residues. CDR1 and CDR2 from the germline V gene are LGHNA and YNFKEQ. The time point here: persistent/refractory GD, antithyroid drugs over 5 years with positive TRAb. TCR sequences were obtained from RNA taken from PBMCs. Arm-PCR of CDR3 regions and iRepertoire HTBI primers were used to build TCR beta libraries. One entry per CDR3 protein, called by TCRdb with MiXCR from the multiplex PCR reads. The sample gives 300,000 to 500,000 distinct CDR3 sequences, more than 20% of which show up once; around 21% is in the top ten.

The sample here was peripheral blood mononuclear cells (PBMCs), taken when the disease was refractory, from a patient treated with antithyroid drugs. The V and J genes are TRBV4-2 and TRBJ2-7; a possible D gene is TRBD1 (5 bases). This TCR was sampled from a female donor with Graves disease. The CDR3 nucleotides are TGTGCCAGCAGCCAAGACCCGCTGGGGCGTTTTGGATCCTACGAGCAGTACTTC. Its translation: CASSQDPLGRFGSYEQYF.